The rows below give T cell receptor beta chains drawn from one sample of a study of naive and memory T cell subsets. One entry per CDR3 protein, called by TCRdb with MiXCR from the UMI-ligation and nested PCR reads. The table shows roughly 99,000 distinct CDR3 sequences, with approximately 10% occurring only once. Sequenced sample: naive CD4+ T cells from blood. The receptor set was obtained from a human donor in good health. The CDR3 runs from the conserved cysteine through the conserved F or W. A D gene is named only where the DNA matches it firmly. Clone size is shown for a subset of rows, as once, few, many or a class of expanded clone.

j_call clone_size d_call v_call cdr3_length cdr3_aa cdr3_nt
TRBJ2-1 many TRBD2 TRBV6-1 16 CATSPGLAGGGNEQFF TGTGCCACCTCCCCGGGACTAGCGGGGGGAGGGAATGAGCAGTTCTTC
TRBJ2-7 NA NA TRBV12-3/TRBV12-4 16 CAGSPGGTVSSYEQYF TGTGCCGGCAGTCCAGGAGGGACGGTAAGCTCCTACGAGCAGTACTTC
TRBJ2-7 NA TRBD1 TRBV7-2 13 CASRNRGAYEQYF TGTGCCAGCCGTAACAGGGGAGCCTACGAGCAGTACTTC
TRBJ2-1 NA TRBD2 TRBV12-3/TRBV12-4 15 CASTFSPLAGVEQFF TGTGCCAGCACCTTCTCCCCCCTAGCGGGGGTTGAGCAGTTCTTC
TRBJ2-7 NA TRBD1 TRBV7-2 14 CASSGRQGADEQYF TGTGCCAGCAGCGGACGACAGGGGGCTGACGAGCAGTACTTC
TRBJ2-1 few TRBD1 TRBV10-3 15 CAISESGTGINEQFF TGTGCCATCAGTGAAAGCGGGACAGGGATCAATGAGCAGTTCTTC
TRBJ1-2 NA NA TRBV7-2 13 CASSLEQAYGYTF TGTGCCAGCAGCTTAGAACAGGCGTATGGCTACACCTTC
TRBJ2-7 few TRBD1 TRBV5-1 13 CASSWGQDYEQYF TGCGCCAGCAGCTGGGGACAGGACTACGAGCAGTACTTC
TRBJ1-6 NA TRBD1 TRBV20-1 17 CSARDPLDRRENSPLHF TGCAGTGCTAGAGATCCCCTGGACAGGAGAGAAAATTCACCCCTCCACTTT
TRBJ1-1 few NA TRBV29-1 13 CSVEPGLNTEAFF TGCAGCGTTGAACCAGGGCTTAACACTGAAGCTTTCTTT
TRBJ2-3 few NA TRBV6-5 18 CASSYSKGSAPSTDTQYF TGTGCCAGCAGTTACTCGAAGGGCAGCGCACCTAGCACAGATACGCAGTATTTT
TRBJ1-1 many NA TRBV3-1 12 CASSQGWTEAFF TGTGCCAGCAGCCAAGGGTGGACTGAAGCTTTCTTT
TRBJ2-7 many TRBD1 TRBV29-1 14 CSGTQGADGGEQYF TGCAGCGGCACACAGGGGGCGGATGGTGGTGAGCAGTACTTC
TRBJ2-1 many TRBD1 TRBV20-1 14 CSASPNRGYNEQFF TGCAGTGCTTCGCCAAACAGGGGTTACAATGAGCAGTTCTTC
TRBJ2-1 NA TRBD1 TRBV10-3 12 CAISEVSGGLFF TGTGCCATCAGTGAAGTATCAGGGGGTTTGTTCTTC
TRBJ2-6 few NA TRBV29-1 14 CSARMPSGANVLTF TGCAGCGCCCGGATGCCTTCTGGGGCCAACGTCCTGACTTTC
TRBJ2-7 few TRBD1 TRBV25-1 14 CASSADRAPYEQYF TGTGCCAGCAGTGCCGACAGGGCCCCCTACGAGCAGTACTTC
TRBJ1-5 NA NA TRBV14 14 CASSQAGRDQPQHF TGTGCCAGCAGCCAAGCGGGACGTGATCAGCCCCAGCATTTT
TRBJ1-5 many NA TRBV18 13 CASSLALSQPQHF TGTGCCAGCTCACTCGCATTGAGTCAGCCCCAGCATTTT
TRBJ2-7 NA TRBD2 TRBV12-3/TRBV12-4 17 CASSSGSTSGSHYEQYF TGTGCCAGCAGTTCCGGATCAACTAGCGGGAGCCACTACGAGCAGTACTTC
TRBJ1-1 NA NA TRBV25-1 14 CASSSQWGDTEAFF TGTGCCAGCAGTTCCCAGTGGGGAGACACTGAAGCTTTCTTT
TRBJ2-5 NA TRBD1 TRBV28 13 CASRKDRVETQYF TGTGCCAGCAGAAAAGACAGGGTCGAGACCCAGTACTTC
TRBJ2-3 many NA TRBV9 12 CASSIITDTQYF TGTGCCAGCAGCATAATCACAGATACGCAGTATTTT
TRBJ1-2 NA NA TRBV14 13 CASSLQMGEGYTF TGTGCCAGCAGCCTCCAAATGGGGGAAGGCTACACCTTC
TRBJ2-1 NA TRBD2 TRBV12-3/TRBV12-4 15 CASSLNGGRANEQFF TGTGCCAGCAGTCTGAATGGCGGGAGGGCTAATGAGCAGTTCTTC
TRBJ1-1 NA NA TRBV6-1 13 CASSAITNTEAFF TGTGCCAGCAGTGCCATTACGAACACTGAAGCTTTCTTT
TRBJ2-3 few NA TRBV18 12 CASSPETDTQYF TGTGCCAGCTCACCAGAGACAGATACGCAGTATTTT
TRBJ2-7 many NA TRBV10-3 13 CAIRGIGGYEQYF TGTGCCATCAGGGGTATTGGGGGATACGAGCAGTACTTC
TRBJ1-6 NA NA TRBV7-2 16 CASSLVGGSYNSPLHF TGTGCCAGCAGCTTAGTAGGGGGCTCCTATAATTCACCCCTCCACTTT
TRBJ1-2 NA NA TRBV19 16 CASSIDQGFLGYGYTF TGTGCCAGTAGTATTGATCAGGGGTTCTTAGGCTATGGCTACACCTTC
TRBJ1-1 once TRBD1 TRBV5-5 15 CASSFLDRDGAEAFF TGTGCCAGCAGCTTCCTTGACAGGGACGGGGCTGAAGCTTTCTTT